This T cell receptor beta chain was documented in a study of T cell responses to AZD1222 COVID-19 vaccine. Broader study findings: Seropositive status at baseline applied to only five or six AZD1222 recipients.

From germline, CDR1 is SNHLY and CDR2 FYNNEI. This CDR3 contains 15 residues. Trimming pared 7 bases from V and 1 base from J, leaving 16 bases between. This table comes from immunoSEQ multiplex PCR, and its TCRdb copy is limited to in-frame clones, with some not included. The data contain 210,000 or so clones, approximately 94% of them singletons. With regard to this clone: Its target is not known.

The rearrangement joins TRBV2 to TRBJ2-5; D gene uncertain. The sequencing here drew on peripheral blood, taken 28 days after the second dose of the MenACWY control vaccine. This TCR came from an adult who received the MenACWY meningococcal vaccine as a control. The DNA of the CDR3 is TGTGCCAGCACCAACCCGGCTCAGAGCCAAGAGACCCAGTACTTC. Protein: CASTNPAQSQETQYF. The full variable domain, completed using reference TRBV2 and TRBJ2-5, is EPEVTQTPSHQVTQMGQEVILRCVPISNHLYFYWYRQILGQKVEFLVSFYNNEISEKSEIFDDQFSVERPDGSNFTLKIRSTKLEDSAMYFCASTNPAQSQETQYFGPGTRLLVL.